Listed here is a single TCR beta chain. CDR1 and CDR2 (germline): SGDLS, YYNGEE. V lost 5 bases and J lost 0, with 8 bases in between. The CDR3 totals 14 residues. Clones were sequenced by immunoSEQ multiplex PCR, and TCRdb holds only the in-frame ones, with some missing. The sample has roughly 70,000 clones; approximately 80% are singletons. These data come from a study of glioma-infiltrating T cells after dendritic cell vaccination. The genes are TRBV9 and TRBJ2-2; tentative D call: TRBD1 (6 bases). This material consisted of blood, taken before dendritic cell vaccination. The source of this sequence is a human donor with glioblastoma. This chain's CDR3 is CASRGQTNTGELFF. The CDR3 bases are TGTGCCAGCAGAGGACAGACGAACACCGGGGAGCTGTTTTTT.